By share of the sample, the clone carrying this T cell receptor (beta chain) is medium-sized. Its target is unknown. J was trimmed by 4 bases and V by 6 bases; bases with no gene match: 9. CDR1 MNHNY and CDR2 SVGAGI come from the germline V gene (reference sequence). The CDR3 is 15 residues long. These data are taken from a study of spatial heterogeneity in lung cancer. Study-level findings and limits: The study found that expanded intratumoral alpha and beta TCR counts tracked tumor mutation counts.

Indicated time point: sample taken at primary tumor resection. The approximately 70 donors had untreated early-stage non-small cell lung cancer. TCRdb reprocessed the 5' RACE reads via MiXCR and lists one record per CDR3 protein. The repertoire includes 7,000 to 8,500 distinct CDR3 sequences, approximately 10% of them detected once, and approximately 9% sits in the top ten. The V gene is TRBV6-6, the J gene TRBJ1-2; 9 bases match TRBD1. The specimen was lung tumor tissue, collected at surgery. The receptor was isolated from a male donor with early-stage non-small cell lung cancer. The CDR3 protein is CASRVTGGASYGYTF. The CDR3 nucleotides read TGTGCCAGCAGGGTCACAGGGGGCGCGAGCTATGGCTACACCTTC.